This T cell receptor (beta chain) came from a study of blood T cell repertoires in COVID-19. Turning to the study itself: Acute-phase and convalescent COVID-19 samples originated in the United States, Italy and Spain. The analysed material was cDNA or gDNA that came from T cells, B-cell-depleted T cells, or PBMCs.

The Seattle site enrolled patients during active infection and followed them longitudinally. This CDR3 is 18 amino acids long. TCRdb keeps only in-frame clones here, not all; method: immunoSEQ multiplex PCR. Seen here are around 310,000 clones, approximately 90% observed once, and the top ten hold about 7%. This TCR was sampled from a woman in her 30s with COVID-19, enrolled during active disease. V is TRBV21-1 and J is TRBJ1-5. TRBV21-1 has pseudogene status. The sequenced sample consisted of peripheral blood. CDR3 DNA: TGTGCCAGCAGCAAAAGGGGGGGCAGGGGTTATAGCAATCAGCCCCAGCATTTT. It specifies CASSKRGGRGYSNQPQHF.